This T cell receptor beta chain was sequenced for a study of immune evolution from preneoplasia to lung adenocarcinoma. Study-wide findings and caveats: T cell clonality was higher in KRAS-mutant than EGFR-mutant or wild-type nodules.

Assay: immunoSEQ multiplex PCR; the TCRdb copy retains only in-frame clones and omits some. The repertoire holds 25,000 to 30,000 clones, 74% seen once, with 4.5% to 7% in the top ten. For this clone: What it recognizes is unknown.

From germline, CDR1 is SEHNR and CDR2 FQNEAQ (reference sequence). The CDR3 runs to 16 residues. Trimming stripped 1 base from V and 2 bases from J, with 14 bases between. This clonotype was obtained from a person between 60 and 70 years old with invasive lung adenocarcinoma. Some clones in this sample may be carry-over from other donors' samples. The gene calls are TRBV7-9 and TRBJ1-1; D gene unclear. The source material was FFPE invasive lung adenocarcinoma tissue. The CDR3 nucleotides are TGTGCCAGCAGCTTAGGGGTGTCGGCTGACAACACTGAAGCTTTCTTT. This translates into CASSLGVSADNTEAFF.